This is a list of T cell receptor beta chains from one sample in a study of cytomegalovirus exposure and HLA in healthy donors. Repertoires were generated with immunoSEQ multiplex PCR, while TCRdb's copy carries only in-frame clones and drops some. The table includes roughly 180,000 clones, 65% to 85% detected once. Sequencing input: PBMCs. The source of these receptors is a female donor in good health and CMV-seronegative. Each CDR3 is given with its conserved first and last residue. The D gene is left open where the match is weak. Some rows have no size entry. The others give once, few or many, or a class for an expanded clone.

V gene	D gene	clone size	J gene	CDR3 DNA	CDR3 protein
TRBV18	.	.	TRBJ2-5	TGTGCCAGCTCACCTAGACAGCAAGAGACCCAGTACTTC	CASSPRQQETQYF
TRBV5-1	.	few	TRBJ2-4	TGCGCCAGCAGCTTCGGGGAAAAAAACATTCAGTACTTC	CASSFGEKNIQYF
TRBV1	.	.	TRBJ1-5	TGCACCAGCAGCCAGCGCCAGGGACAGCGTAATCAGCCCCAGCATTTT	CTSSQRQGQRNQPQHF
TRBV9	.	.	TRBJ1-1	TGTGCCAGCAGCGCTAGCCAGAACACTGAAGCTTTCTTT	CASSASQNTEAFF
TRBV7-8	TRBD1	.	TRBJ2-2	TGTGCCAGCAGTTCCGGGACAGGCACAACCGGGGAGCTGTTTTTT	CASSSGTGTTGELFF
TRBV25-1	.	.	TRBJ1-1	TGTGCCAGCAGTGAATGGGGGGACGGCGACACTGAAGCTTTCTTT	CASSEWGDGDTEAFF
TRBV6-5	TRBD1	.	TRBJ2-3	TGTGCCAGCAGGGCACAGGGGTATTACACAGATACGCAGTATTTT	CASRAQGYYTDTQYF
TRBV28	TRBD1	.	TRBJ1-1	TGTGCCAGCACAGGGGGGTTTTCTGAAGCTTTCTTT	CASTGGFSEAFF
TRBV9	.	.	TRBJ2-5	TGTGCCAGCAGCCCAACAGGTTTCCAAGAGACCCAGTACTTC	CASSPTGFQETQYF
TRBV12-5	TRBD2	.	TRBJ2-1	TGTGCTAGTGGTTCCGGGACTAGCGGGGTTTTTGCCAGTGAGCAGTTCTTC	CASGSGTSGVFASEQFF
TRBV30	TRBD2	.	TRBJ2-3	TGTGCCTGGAAACAGCGGGGCAACACAGATACGCAGTATTTT	CAWKQRGNTDTQYF
TRBV29-1	TRBD1	.	TRBJ1-2	TGCAGCGCTGGCAGGGGGCAAATAGAAGGCTACACCTTC	CSAGRGQIEGYTF
TRBV27	TRBD1	.	TRBJ1-4	TGTGCCAGCAGGGAACAGGGGCCTGGAGAAAAACTGTTTTTT	CASREQGPGEKLFF
TRBV9	TRBD1	.	TRBJ2-7	TGTGCCAGCTTACAGGGGCACTCCTACGAGCAGTACTTC	CASLQGHSYEQYF
TRBV7-2	TRBD2	.	TRBJ2-4	TGTGCCAGCAGCTTCCTTAGCCCCCGGGTAGGGACTAGCGGGAGGGCGCAGTACTTC	CASSFLSPRVGTSGRAQYF
TRBV30	TRBD1	once	TRBJ1-5	TGTGCCTGGGGCCTCCGGGACAGGGATTATAGCAATCAGCCCCAGCATTTT	CAWGLRDRDYSNQPQHF
TRBV4-3	.	.	TRBJ2-3	TGCGCCAGCAGCCAAGAGGGAGCGGGTAGACAAGGAGATACGCAGTATTTT	CASSQEGAGRQGDTQYF
TRBV15	TRBD1	.	TRBJ1-1	TGTGCCACCAGCGGCGGGACAGGGGACTGGAACACTGAAGCTTTCTTT	CATSGGTGDWNTEAFF